This T cell receptor beta chain emerged from a study of shared clonotypes between healthy human individuals (dated by TCRdb to 2018 to 2021). Context from the whole study: A couple of women and three men aged 18 to 49 years were included in the cohort. Different laboratories and diverse techniques were used to prepare libraries and sequence TCR repertoires, to increase sequencing depth and limit assay-specific biases. Each donor's leukapheresis produced roughly between about 0.9 and 9.5 billion PBMCs. For each donor, CD4 naive and CD4 memory were each run on three plates, CD8 naive on two plates, and CD8 memory on one plate. The study deeply sequenced blood TCR repertoires of roughly five healthy adults to estimate repertoire size and the extent of clonotype sharing between individuals.

V lost 4 bases and J lost 2 bases; the stretch between them is 4 bases long. Spanning cysteine to phenylalanine, the CDR3 consists of 12 amino acids. The only DNA kept is the CDR3, 36 bases in frame from the first base. Looking up the germline V gene yields CDR1 SGHNT and CDR2 YENEEA. Here is what the overall study found, with its caveats: Only blood was sampled, and tissue TCR repertoires likely differ from those in blood. Based on pairwise subsampling, the degree of clonotype sharing among donors was expected to be affected by sequencing depth. The genetic and exposure-history diversity represented was limited by the small number of donors. Even with the large sequencing depth, rarefaction of the sorted-subset datasets indicated that sequencing was incomplete. Compared with non-shared clonotypes, the clonotypes found in all four sorted-subset donors had higher generation probabilities. Across four donors, about 5% of naive CD4, 3.5% of naive CD8, approximately 2.5% of memory CD4, and 0.4% to 0.45% of memory CD8 clonotypes were shared. Naive subsets generally had larger estimated clonotype richness than memory subsets.

TCR CDR3 regions were amplified from genomic DNA by multiplex PCR using the deep immunoSEQ assay. Genomic DNA extracted from each cell subset was distributed evenly over all wells of several immunoSEQ 96-well plates, and each plate served as one replicate. Each replicate PCR for sorted subsets received 150 to 250 ng genomic DNA, equal to 28,000 or so T cell genomes. The purified libraries were quantified using a Qubit 3.0 fluorometer, sized with a Bioanalyzer 2100, and then quantified again using the KAPA Library Quantification kit. Every immunoSEQ 96-well plate was sequenced on a dedicated single-read 150-cycle Illumina NextSeq 550 flow cell. From the authors' description of their analysis: Because only junctional sequences without quality scores were contained in the immunoSEQ output, filtering matching that applied to full-length reads could not be performed. Sequences were annotated with PyIR, a Python wrapper for IgBLAST v1.9, and V/J genes and CDR3 were assigned using IMGT germline references. Reads with weak V/J assignments (E-value above 1e-6), missing CDR3, stop codons, out-of-frame junctions, or ambiguous translated residues were removed. A V3J clonotype was defined by an identical inferred V gene, J gene, and CDR3 amino acid sequence. The percentage overlap between two repertoires was calculated by dividing the number of shared unique clonotypes by the size of the smaller repertoire. Three approaches were used to assess repertoire richness: RTK rarefaction, the Chao1 estimator, and Recon v2.1 estimates of unobserved clonotypes. OLGA was used to compute generation probabilities for all TCRbeta clonotypes that the gDNA method yielded from a handful of donors. Held by TCRdb, this immuneACCESS table contains in-frame sequences only and omits some clones. Under half of the omission traces to an unresolved V gene where checked; the cause of the rest is unknown. Clone size and V and J calls were adopted from that table, with D and trimming inferred from the DNA. The table for this sample lists a few million clones; around 90% of them were counted only once. The ten top clones hold 0.37% of the sample.

Only a few counts were recorded for this clone. This clone's antigen is unknown. Base quality data are lacking; no much larger clone is found one base away. This CDR3 is also generated by other DNA sequences in the sample. Healthy HIV-negative adults with no recently reported acute infections or vaccinations were included as donors. Every donor was a Caucasian adult living in Nashville, Tennessee, USA. Magnetic negative selection was used to enrich CD4+ T cells, after which naive cells were positively selected on CD45RA and the negative fraction became the memory subset. Blood was obtained by leukapheresis, after which PBMCs were separated by Ficoll-Histopaque density gradient centrifugation and cryopreserved in liquid nitrogen vapor phase. Analytical flow cytometry was used to check the purity and quantity of every magnetically sorted T cell population. From each sorted fraction, genomic DNA was isolated and quantified by UV absorbance on a Nanodrop 2000c.

The sequence was collected from a man in his late teens or twenties in good health. Some clones in this sample may be carry-over from other donors' samples. Rearrangement joined TRBV11-3 to TRBJ2-3; there is no confident call for the D gene. What was sequenced was naive CD4+ T cells from PBMCs. This sample's cell subset or site label indicates: CD45RA+ positively selected. CDR3 protein: CASSSHTDTQYF. The DNA is TGTGCCAGCAGCTCCCACACAGATACGCAGTATTTT.